This TCR beta chain was captured by sequencing in a study of T cell responses to AZD1222 COVID-19 vaccine. Germline CDR1 SGHAT, CDR2 FQNNGV. Trimming cost V 2 bases and J 4 bases, with 6 bases left between them. This CDR3 has 13 amino acids. The data were produced by immunoSEQ multiplex PCR, yet TCRdb's version contains in-frame clones alone and is incomplete. The sample has 95,000 to 150,000 clones; around 89% are singletons. The sample in question was peripheral blood, obtained on day 0 of MenACWY control vaccination. The source is an adult in good health. The rearrangement uses TRBV11-2 and TRBJ2-1; D is unresolved. CDR3 DNA sequence: TGTGCCAGCAGCTTACCATTATACAATGAGCAGTTCTTC. This translates into CASSLPLYNEQFF.